This T cell receptor (beta chain) was captured in a study of blood T cell repertoires in COVID-19. The germline V gene has CDR1 MNHEY and CDR2 SMNVEV (reference sequence). The CDR3 runs 15 residues. The V segment lost 6 bases and the J segment 1 base; nucleotides outside the gene matches: 6. As processed by the authors: Amplified reference gene primers provided the basis for estimating nucleated cell counts. Data came from immunoSEQ multiplex PCR; TCRdb stores just in-frame clones and leaves some out. V and J calls and clone size are given by that table; D and trimming were obtained from the DNA. The sample records around 200,000 clones, around 90% being singletons.

The V call is TRBV27, the J call TRBJ2-7, with 10 bases that match TRBD2. The TCR originated in a young man who had recovered from COVID-19. Material for sequencing was PBMCs or T cells enriched from blood (not recorded which). The CDR3 DNA reads TGTGCCAGCAGCCTTCGGACTAGCGGTTCCTACGAGCAGTACTTC. Amino acids: CASSLRTSGSYEQYF.